This T cell receptor (beta chain) was sequenced during a study of human T cells and chemical hapten exposure. The wider study: Donors were sensitized with 2% DPC on the upper inner arm.

During construction of the library, unique molecular identifiers were attached to individual cDNA molecules for quantitative, reproducible TCR counting. Authors' methods: Between about 23,224 and 750,000 TCRs appeared in each sample, and the median stood at approximately 100,000. TCRdb recomputed calls from the RACE reads with MiXCR, one row per CDR3 protein. These V and J calls rely on TCRdb rather than the paper's analysis. The profile shows about 90,000 distinct CDR3 sequences, over 9.5% of them singletons. The time point was: patch test 1, 2 weeks after DPC sensitization. This sample's treatment: therapeutic diphenylcyclopropenone sensitization with weekly scalp DPC. This TCR was sampled from a man aged 35 to 55 with alopecia areata. Some clones in this sample may be carry-over from other donors' samples. The sample was whole blood, taken in connection with sensitization to the hapten diphenylcyclopropenone (DPC).

The CDR3 region has the DNA TGTGCCAGCGGGGACTTCACAGATACGCAGTATTTT. Its translation is CASGDFTDTQYF. The genes are TRBV19 and TRBJ2-3; D may be TRBD2 (6 bases). Germline assignment: CDR1 LNHDA and CDR2 SQIVND (reference sequence). V shed 9 bases and J shed 2 bases, with 9 bases lying between them. The CDR3 sequence is 12 residues long.